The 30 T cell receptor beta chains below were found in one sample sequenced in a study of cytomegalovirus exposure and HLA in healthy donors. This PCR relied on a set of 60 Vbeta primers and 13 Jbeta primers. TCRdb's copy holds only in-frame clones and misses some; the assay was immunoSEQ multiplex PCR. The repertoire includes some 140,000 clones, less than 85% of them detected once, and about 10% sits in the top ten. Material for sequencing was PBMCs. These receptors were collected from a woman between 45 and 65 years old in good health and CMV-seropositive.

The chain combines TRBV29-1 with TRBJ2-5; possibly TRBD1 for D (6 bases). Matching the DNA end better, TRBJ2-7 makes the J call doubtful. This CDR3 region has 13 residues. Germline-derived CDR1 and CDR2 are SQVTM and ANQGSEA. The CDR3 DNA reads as TGCAGCGCCCTACCTTTGGACAGTTCCGAGCAGTACTTC. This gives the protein CSALPLDSSEQYF.

DNA for the CDR3: TGTGCCAGCAGCCGACAGGCGACGACAGGGAATGAGCAGTTCTTC. Its protein product is CASSRQATTGNEQFF. V is TRBV5-4 and J is TRBJ2-1, with TRBD1 matching over 7 bases. There are 15 residues in the CDR3. Trimming cost V 4 bases and J 7 bases; bases outside gene matches: 11. Germline CDR1 SGHNT, CDR2 YYREEE (reference sequence). Full variable domain (missing parts from reference TRBV5-4 and TRBJ2-1): ETGVTQSPTHLIKTRGQQVTLRCSSQSGHNTVSWYQQALGQGPQFIFQYYREEENGRGNFPPRFSGLQFPNYSSELNVNALELDDSALYLCASSRQATTGNEQFFGPGTRLTVL.

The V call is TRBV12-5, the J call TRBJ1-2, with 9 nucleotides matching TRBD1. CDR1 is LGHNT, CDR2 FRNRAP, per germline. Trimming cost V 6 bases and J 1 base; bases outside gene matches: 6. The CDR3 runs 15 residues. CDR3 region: CASGLTGGGNYGYTF. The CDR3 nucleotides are TGTGCTAGTGGACTTACAGGGGGCGGTAACTATGGCTACACCTTC.

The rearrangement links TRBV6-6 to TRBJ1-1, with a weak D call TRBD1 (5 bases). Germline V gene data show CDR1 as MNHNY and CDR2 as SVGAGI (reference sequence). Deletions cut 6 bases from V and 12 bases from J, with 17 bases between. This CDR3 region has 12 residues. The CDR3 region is CASSSVGGETFF. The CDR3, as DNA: TGTGCCAGCAGCTCCGTTGGGGGGGAAACTTTCTTT.

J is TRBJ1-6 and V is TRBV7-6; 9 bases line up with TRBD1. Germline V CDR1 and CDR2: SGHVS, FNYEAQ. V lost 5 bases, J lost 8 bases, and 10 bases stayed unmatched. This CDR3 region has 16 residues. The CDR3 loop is CASSRAQGAPDSPLHF. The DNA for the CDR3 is TGTGCCAGCAGCCGAGCACAGGGGGCGCCGGATTCACCCCTCCACTTT.

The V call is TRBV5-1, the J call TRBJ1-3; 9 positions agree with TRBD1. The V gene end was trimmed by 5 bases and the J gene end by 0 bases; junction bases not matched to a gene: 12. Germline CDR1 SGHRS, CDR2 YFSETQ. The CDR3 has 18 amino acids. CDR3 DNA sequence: TGCGCCAGCAGGGAAATGGGGACAGGGCCTTCCTCTGGAAACACCATATATTTT. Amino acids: CASREMGTGPSSGNTIYF.

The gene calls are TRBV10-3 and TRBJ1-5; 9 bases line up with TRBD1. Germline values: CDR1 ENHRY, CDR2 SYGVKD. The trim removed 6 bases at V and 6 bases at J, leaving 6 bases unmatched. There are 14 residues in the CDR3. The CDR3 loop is CAIRGQGLGQPQHF. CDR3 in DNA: TGTGCCATCAGAGGACAGGGGCTGGGTCAGCCCCAGCATTTT.

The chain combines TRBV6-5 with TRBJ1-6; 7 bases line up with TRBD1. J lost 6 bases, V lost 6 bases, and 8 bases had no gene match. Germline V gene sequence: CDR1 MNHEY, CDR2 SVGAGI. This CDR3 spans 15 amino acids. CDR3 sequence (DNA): TGTGCCAGCAGCAAATATCAGGGGGGTAATTCACCCCTCCACTTT. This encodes CASSKYQGGNSPLHF.

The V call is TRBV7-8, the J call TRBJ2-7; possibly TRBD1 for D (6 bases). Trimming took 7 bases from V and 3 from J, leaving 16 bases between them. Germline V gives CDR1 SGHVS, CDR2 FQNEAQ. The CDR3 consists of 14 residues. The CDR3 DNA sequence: TGTGCCAGCATCCCAAGGGGGAACGGCTACGAGCAGTACTTC. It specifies CASIPRGNGYEQYF.

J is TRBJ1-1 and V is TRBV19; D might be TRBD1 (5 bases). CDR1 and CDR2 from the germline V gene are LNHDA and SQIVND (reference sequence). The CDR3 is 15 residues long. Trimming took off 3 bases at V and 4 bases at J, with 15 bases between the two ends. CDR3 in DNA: TGTGCCAGTAGTATGGGATGGGGGGTCGGCACTGAAGCTTTCTTT. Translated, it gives CASSMGWGVGTEAFF.

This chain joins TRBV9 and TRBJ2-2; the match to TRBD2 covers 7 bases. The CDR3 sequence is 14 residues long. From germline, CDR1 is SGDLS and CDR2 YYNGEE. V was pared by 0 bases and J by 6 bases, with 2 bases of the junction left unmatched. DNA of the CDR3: TGTGCCAGCAGCGTAGATCTAGCGGCCGGGGAGCTGTTTTTT. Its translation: CASSVDLAAGELFF.

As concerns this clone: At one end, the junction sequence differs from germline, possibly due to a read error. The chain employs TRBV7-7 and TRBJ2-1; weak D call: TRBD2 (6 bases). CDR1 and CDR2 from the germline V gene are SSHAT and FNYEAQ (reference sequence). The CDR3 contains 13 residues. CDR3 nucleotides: TGTGCTAGCAGCTTGGCGGAGGGCGATGAGCAGTTCTTC. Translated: CASSLAEGDEQFF. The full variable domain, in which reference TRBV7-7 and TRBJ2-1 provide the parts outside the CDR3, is GAGVSQSPRYKVTKRGQDVTLRCDPISSHATLYWYQQALGQGPEFLTYFNYEAQPDKSGLPSDRFSAERPEGSISTLTIQRTEQRDSAMYRCASSLAEGDEQFFGPGTRLTVL.

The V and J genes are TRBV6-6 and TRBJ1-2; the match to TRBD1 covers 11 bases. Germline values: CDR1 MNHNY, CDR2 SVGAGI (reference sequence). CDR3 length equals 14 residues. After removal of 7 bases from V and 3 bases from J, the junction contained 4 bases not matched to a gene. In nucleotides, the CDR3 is TGTGCCAGCAAACCGGGACAGGGGGACTATGGCTACACCTTC. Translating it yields CASKPGQGDYGYTF.

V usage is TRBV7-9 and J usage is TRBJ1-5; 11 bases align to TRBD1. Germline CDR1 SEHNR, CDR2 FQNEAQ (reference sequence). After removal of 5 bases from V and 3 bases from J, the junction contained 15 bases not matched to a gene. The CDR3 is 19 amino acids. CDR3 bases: TGTGCCAGCAGCCTCTCCGAGGGACAGGGGGTACTCCACAATCAGCCCCAGCATTTT. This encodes CASSLSEGQGVLHNQPQHF.

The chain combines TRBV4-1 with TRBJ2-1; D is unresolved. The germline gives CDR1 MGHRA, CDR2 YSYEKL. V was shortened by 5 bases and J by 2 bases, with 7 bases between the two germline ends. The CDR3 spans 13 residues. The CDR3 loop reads CASSEHPYNEQFF. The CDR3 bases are TGCGCCAGCAGCGAGCACCCCTACAATGAGCAGTTCTTC.

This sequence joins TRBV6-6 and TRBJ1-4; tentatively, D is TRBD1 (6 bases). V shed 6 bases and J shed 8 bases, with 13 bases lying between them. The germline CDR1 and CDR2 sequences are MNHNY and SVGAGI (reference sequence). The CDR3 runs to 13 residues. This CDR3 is CASRTGGGEKLFF. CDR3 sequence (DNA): TGTGCCAGCAGGACAGGTGGGGGCGAAAAACTGTTTTTT.

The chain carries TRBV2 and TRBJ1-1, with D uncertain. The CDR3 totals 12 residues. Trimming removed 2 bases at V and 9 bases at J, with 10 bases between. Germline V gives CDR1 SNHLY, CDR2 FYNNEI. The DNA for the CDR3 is TGTGCCAGCAGTGAAATCTCTGGCAAAGCTTTCTTT. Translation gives CASSEISGKAFF.

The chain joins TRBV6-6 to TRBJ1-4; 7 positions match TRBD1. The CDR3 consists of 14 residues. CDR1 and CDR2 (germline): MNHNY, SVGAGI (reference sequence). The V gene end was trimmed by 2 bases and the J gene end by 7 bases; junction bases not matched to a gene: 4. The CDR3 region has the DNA TGTGCCAGCAGTTACAGGGGGCGATTTGAAAAACTGTTTTTT. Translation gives CASSYRGRFEKLFF.

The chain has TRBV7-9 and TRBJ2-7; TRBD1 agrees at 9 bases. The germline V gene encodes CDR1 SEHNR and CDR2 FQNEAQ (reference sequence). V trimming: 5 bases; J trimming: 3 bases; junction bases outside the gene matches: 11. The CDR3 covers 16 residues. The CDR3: CASSPVDRGGSYEQYF. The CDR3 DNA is TGTGCCAGCAGCCCAGTGGACAGGGGTGGGAGCTACGAGCAGTACTTC.

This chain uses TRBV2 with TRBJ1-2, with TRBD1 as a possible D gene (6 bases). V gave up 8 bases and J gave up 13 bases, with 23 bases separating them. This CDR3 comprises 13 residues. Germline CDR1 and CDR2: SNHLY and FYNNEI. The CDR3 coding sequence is TGTGCCAGCGCGGACCGGGACAAATCTTTCCGCACCTTC. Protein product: CASADRDKSFRTF.

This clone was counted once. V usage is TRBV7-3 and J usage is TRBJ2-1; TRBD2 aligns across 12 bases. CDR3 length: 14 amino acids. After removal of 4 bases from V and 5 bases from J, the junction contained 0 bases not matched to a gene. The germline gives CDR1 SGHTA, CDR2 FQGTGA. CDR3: CASSWTSGDNEQFF. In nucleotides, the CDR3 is TGTGCCAGCAGCTGGACTAGCGGGGACAATGAGCAGTTCTTC. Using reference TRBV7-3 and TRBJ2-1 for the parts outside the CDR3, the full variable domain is GAGVSQTPSNKVTEKGKYVELRCDPISGHTALYWYRQSLGQGPEFLIYFQGTGAADDSGLPNDRFFAVRPEGSVSTLKIQRTERGDSAVYLCASSWTSGDNEQFFGPGTRLTVL.

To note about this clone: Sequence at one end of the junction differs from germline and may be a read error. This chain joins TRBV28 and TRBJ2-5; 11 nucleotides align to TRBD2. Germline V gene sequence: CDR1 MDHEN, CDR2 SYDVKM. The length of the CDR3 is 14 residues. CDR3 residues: CASTLAGGEETQYF. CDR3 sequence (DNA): TGTGCCAGCACTTTAGCGGGGGGGGAAGAGACCCAGTACTTC.

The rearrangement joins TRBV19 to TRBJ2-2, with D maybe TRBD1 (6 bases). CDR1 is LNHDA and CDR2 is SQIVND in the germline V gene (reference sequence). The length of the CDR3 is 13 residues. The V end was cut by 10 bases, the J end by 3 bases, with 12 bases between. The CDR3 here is CATSTGYTGELFF. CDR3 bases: TGTGCCACTTCCACAGGGTACACCGGGGAGCTGTTTTTT.

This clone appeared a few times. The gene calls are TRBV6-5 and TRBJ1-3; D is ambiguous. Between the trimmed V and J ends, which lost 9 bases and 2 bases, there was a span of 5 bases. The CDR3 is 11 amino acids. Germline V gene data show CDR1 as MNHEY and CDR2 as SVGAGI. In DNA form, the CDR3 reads TGTGCCAGTGTTACTGGAAACACCATATATTTT. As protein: CASVTGNTIYF.

In DNA, the CDR3 is TGTGCCAGCAGCTTGGACAGGGATGAAAAACTGTTTTTT. Translated: CASSLDRDEKLFF. The chain recombines TRBV5-4 with TRBJ1-4, with TRBD1 as a possible D gene (6 bases). This CDR3 has 13 residues. Germline V CDR1 and CDR2: SGHNT, YYREEE (reference sequence). Trimming pared 0 bases from V and 6 bases from J, leaving 6 bases between.

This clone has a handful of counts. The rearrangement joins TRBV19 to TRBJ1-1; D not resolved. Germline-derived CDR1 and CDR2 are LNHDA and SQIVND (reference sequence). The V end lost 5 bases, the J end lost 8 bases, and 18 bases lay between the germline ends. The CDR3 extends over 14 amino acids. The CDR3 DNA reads TGTGCCAGTAGTCCTACGGGAAGGTCCTCCGAAGCTTTCTTT. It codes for CASSPTGRSSEAFF.

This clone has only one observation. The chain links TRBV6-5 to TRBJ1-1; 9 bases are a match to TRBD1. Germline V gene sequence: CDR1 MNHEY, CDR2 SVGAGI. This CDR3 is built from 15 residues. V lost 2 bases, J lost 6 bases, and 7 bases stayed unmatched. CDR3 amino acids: CASSYPGQGKPEAFF. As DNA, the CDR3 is TGTGCCAGCAGTTACCCGGGACAGGGTAAGCCTGAAGCTTTCTTT.

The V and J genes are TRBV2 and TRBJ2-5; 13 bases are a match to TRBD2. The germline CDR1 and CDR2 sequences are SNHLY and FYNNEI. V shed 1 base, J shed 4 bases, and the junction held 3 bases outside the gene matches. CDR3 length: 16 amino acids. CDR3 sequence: CASSEGTSGGTETQYF. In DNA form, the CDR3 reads TGTGCCAGCAGTGAAGGGACTAGCGGGGGCACAGAGACCCAGTACTTC. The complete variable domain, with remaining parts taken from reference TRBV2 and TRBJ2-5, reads EPEVTQTPSHQVTQMGQEVILRCVPISNHLYFYWYRQILGQKVEFLVSFYNNEISEKSEIFDDQFSVERPDGSNFTLKIRSTKLEDSAMYFCASSEGTSGGTETQYFGPGTRLLVL.

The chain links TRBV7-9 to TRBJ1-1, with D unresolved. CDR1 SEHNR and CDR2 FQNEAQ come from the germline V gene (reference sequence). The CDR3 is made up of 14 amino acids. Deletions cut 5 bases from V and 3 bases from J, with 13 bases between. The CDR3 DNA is TGTGCCAGCAGCCCTAGGAACGGCGACACTGAAGCTTTCTTT. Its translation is CASSPRNGDTEAFF.

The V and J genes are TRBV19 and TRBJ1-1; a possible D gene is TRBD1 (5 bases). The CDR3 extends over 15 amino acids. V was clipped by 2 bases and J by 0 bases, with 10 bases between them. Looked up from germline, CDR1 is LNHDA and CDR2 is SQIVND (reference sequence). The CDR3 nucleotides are TGTGCCAGTAGTATACCCGCAGGGATGAACACTGAAGCTTTCTTT. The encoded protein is CASSIPAGMNTEAFF.